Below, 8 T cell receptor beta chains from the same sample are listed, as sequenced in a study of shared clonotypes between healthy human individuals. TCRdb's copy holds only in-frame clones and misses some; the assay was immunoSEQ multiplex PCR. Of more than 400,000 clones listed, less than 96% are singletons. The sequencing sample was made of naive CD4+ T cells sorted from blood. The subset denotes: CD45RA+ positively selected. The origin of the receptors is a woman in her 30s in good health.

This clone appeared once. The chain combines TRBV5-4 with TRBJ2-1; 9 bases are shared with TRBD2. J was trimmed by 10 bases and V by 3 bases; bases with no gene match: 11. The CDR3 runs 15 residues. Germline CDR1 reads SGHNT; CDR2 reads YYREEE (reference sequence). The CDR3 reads CASSSESGRNAEQFF. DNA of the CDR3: TGTGCCAGCAGCTCAGAAAGCGGGAGGAACGCCGAGCAGTTCTTC. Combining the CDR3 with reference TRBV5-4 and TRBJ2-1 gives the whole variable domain ETGVTQSPTHLIKTRGQQVTLRCSSQSGHNTVSWYQQALGQGPQFIFQYYREEENGRGNFPPRFSGLQFPNYSSELNVNALELDDSALYLCASSSESGRNAEQFFGPGTRLTVL.

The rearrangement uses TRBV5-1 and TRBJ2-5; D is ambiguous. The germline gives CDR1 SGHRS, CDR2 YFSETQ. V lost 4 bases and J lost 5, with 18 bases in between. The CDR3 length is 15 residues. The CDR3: CASSPLGDRTETQYF. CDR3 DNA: TGCGCCAGCAGCCCCCTCGGTGATCGGACGGAGACCCAGTACTTC.

CDR3 region: CASSVAGTGATEAFF. The CDR3 DNA is TGCGCCAGCAGCGTAGCCGGGACAGGGGCCACTGAAGCTTTCTTT. V and J are TRBV5-1 and TRBJ1-1; 10 bases agree with TRBD1. CDR3 length equals 15 residues. Germline values: CDR1 SGHRS, CDR2 YFSETQ. V shed 4 bases, J shed 4 bases, and the junction held 7 bases outside the gene matches.

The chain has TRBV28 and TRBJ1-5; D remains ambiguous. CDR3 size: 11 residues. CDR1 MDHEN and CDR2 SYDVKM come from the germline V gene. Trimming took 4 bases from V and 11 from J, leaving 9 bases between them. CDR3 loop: CASSSRMAQHF. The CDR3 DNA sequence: TGTGCCAGCAGTTCGCGAATGGCCCAGCATTTT.

The CDR3 reads CASSPQGLSNQPQHF. Here the CDR3 DNA reads TGCGCCAGCAGCCCGCAAGGACTGAGCAATCAGCCCCAGCATTTT. V is TRBV4-1 and J is TRBJ1-5; D is undetermined. V was shortened by 4 bases and J by 1 base, with 11 bases between the two germline ends. Looked up from germline, CDR1 is MGHRA and CDR2 is YSYEKL. The CDR3 is made up of 15 amino acids.

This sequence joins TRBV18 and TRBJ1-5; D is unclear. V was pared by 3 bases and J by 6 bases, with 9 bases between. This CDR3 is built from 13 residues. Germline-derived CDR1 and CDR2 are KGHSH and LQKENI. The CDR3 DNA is TGTGCCAGCTCACCGACCACCAGTCAGCCCCAGCATTTT. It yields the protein CASSPTTSQPQHF.

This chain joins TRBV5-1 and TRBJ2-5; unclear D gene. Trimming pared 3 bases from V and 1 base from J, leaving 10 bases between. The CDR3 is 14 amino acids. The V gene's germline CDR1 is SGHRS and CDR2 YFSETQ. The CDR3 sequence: CASSSVLSQETQYF. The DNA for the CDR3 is TGCGCCAGCAGCTCCGTATTATCCCAAGAGACCCAGTACTTC.

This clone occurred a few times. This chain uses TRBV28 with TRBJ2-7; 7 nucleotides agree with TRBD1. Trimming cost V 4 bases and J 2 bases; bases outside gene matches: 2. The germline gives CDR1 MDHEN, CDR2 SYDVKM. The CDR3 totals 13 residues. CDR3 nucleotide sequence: TGTGCCAGCAGTTCGGGACAGACCTACGAGCAGTACTTC. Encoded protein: CASSSGQTYEQYF.